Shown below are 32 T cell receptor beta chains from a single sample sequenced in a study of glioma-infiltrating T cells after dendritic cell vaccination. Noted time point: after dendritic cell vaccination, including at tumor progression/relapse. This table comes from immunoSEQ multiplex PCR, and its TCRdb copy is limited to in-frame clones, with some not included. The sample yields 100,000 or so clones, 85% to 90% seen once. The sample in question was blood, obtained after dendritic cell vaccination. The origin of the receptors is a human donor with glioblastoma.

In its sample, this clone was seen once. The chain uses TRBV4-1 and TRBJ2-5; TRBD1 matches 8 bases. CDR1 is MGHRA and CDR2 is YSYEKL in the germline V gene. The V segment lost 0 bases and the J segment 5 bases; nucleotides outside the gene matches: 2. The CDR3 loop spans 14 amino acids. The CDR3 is CASSQDQGAETQYF. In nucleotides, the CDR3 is TGCGCCAGCAGCCAAGATCAGGGGGCCGAGACCCAGTACTTC.

The CDR3 sequence is CAWNRDRVGEQYF. The CDR3 coding sequence is TGTGCCTGGAACCGGGACAGGGTCGGCGAGCAGTACTTC. The chain couples TRBV30 to TRBJ2-7; the match to TRBD1 covers 9 bases. Germline-derived CDR1 and CDR2 are GTSNPN and SVGIG (reference sequence). The J segment lost 6 bases and the V segment lost 4 bases, leaving 7 bases of the junction unmatched. The CDR3 has 13 amino acids.

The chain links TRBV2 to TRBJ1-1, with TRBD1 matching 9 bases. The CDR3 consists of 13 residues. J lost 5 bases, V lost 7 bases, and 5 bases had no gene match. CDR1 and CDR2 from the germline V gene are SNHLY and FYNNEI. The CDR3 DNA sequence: TGTGCCAGCATCTTCGGACAGGGGACTGAAGCTTTCTTT. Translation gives CASIFGQGTEAFF.

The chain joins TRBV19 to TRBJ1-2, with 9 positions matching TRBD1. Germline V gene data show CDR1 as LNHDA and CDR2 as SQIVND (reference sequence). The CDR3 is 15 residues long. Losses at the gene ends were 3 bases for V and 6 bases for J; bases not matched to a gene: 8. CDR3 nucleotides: TGTGCCAGTAGTATTTCGACAGGGGGTATGGATGGCTACACCTTC. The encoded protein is CASSISTGGMDGYTF.

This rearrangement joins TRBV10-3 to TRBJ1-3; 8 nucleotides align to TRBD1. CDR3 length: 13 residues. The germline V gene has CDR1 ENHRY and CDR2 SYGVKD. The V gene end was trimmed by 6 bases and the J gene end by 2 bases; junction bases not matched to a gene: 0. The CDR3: CAISRGPGNTIYF. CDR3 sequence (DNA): TGTGCCATCAGCAGGGGGCCTGGAAACACCATATATTTT.

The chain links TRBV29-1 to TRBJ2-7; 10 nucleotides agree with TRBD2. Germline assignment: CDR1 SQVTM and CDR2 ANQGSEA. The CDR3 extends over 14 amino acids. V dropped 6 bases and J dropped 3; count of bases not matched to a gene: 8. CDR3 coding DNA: TGCAGCGTCCACTTAGCGGGAGGAAACTACGAGCAGTACTTC. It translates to CSVHLAGGNYEQYF.

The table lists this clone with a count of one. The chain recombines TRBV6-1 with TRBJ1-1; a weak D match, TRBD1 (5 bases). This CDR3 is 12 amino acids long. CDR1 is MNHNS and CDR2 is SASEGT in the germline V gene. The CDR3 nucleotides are TGTGCGGCGGGGGGATTTCGAACTGAAGCTTTCTTT. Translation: CAAGGFRTEAFF.

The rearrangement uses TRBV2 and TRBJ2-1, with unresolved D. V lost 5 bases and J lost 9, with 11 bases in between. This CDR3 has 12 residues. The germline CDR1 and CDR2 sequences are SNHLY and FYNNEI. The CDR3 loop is CASSPQFGEQFF. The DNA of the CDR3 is TGTGCCAGCAGTCCACAGTTCGGTGAGCAGTTCTTC.

CDR3 bases: TGTGCCAGCAGGCCCCAGGTCTCTGGAAACACCATATATTTT. It codes for CASRPQVSGNTIYF. V usage is TRBV2 and J usage is TRBJ1-3; D is ambiguous. Trimming removed 6 bases from V and 0 bases from J, with 9 bases in between. The CDR3 is 14 amino acids. Germline values: CDR1 SNHLY, CDR2 FYNNEI.

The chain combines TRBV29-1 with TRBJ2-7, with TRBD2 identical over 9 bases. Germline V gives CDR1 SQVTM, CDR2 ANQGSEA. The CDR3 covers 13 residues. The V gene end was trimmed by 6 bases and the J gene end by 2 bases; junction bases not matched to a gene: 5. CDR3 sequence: CSVTSGTAYEQYF. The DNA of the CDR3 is TGCAGCGTGACTAGCGGCACCGCCTACGAGCAGTACTTC.

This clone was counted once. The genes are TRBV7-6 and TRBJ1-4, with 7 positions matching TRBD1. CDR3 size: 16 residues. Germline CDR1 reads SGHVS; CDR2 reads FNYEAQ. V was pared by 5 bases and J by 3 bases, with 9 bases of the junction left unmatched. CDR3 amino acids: CASSAGGMAANEKLFF. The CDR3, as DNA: TGTGCCAGCAGCGCAGGGGGAATGGCCGCTAATGAAAAACTGTTTTTT.

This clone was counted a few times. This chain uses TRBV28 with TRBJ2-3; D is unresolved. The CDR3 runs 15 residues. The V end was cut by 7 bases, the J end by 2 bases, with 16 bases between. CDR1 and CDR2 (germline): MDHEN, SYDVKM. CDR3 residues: CASTAPRSTTDTQYF. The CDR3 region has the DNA TGTGCCAGCACCGCTCCCCGGTCCACCACAGATACGCAGTATTTT.

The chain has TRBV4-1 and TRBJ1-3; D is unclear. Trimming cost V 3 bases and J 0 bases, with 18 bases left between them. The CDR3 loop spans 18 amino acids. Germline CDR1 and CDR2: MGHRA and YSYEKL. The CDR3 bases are TGCGCCAGCAGCCAGGTTTCCCACACAAGGAGCTCTGGAAACACCATATATTTT. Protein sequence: CASSQVSHTRSSGNTIYF.

CDR3 region: CASSDLQGAGYTF. CDR3 coding DNA: TGTGCCAGCAGTGACCTCCAGGGGGCCGGCTACACCTTC. The chain has TRBV25-1 and TRBJ1-2, with 8 bases lining up with TRBD1. The length of the CDR3 is 13 residues. Germline V gives CDR1 MGHDK, CDR2 SYGVNS. V lost 3 bases, J lost 8 bases, and 5 bases stayed unmatched.

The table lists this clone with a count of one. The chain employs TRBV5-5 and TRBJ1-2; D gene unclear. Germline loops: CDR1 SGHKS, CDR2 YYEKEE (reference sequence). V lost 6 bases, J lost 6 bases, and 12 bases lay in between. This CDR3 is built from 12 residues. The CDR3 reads CASITLENGYTF. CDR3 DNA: TGTGCCAGCATTACCTTGGAGAATGGCTACACCTTC.

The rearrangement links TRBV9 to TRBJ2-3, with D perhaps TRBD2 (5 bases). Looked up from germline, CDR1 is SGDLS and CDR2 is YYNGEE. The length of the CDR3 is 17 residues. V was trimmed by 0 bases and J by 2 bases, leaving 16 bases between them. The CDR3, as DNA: TGTGCCAGCAGCGTAGGCAAGCGGACCCCCACCACAGATACGCAGTATTTT. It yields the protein CASSVGKRTPTTDTQYF.

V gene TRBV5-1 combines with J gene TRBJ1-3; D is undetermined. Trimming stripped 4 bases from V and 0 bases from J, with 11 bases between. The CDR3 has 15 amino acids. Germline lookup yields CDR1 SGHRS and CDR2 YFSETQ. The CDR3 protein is CASSPRPSSGNTIYF. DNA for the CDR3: TGCGCCAGCAGCCCCAGGCCTTCCTCTGGAAACACCATATATTTT. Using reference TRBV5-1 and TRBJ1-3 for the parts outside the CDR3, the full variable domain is KAGVTQTPRYLIKTRGQQVTLSCSPISGHRSVSWYQQTPGQGLQFLFEYFSETQRNKGNFPGRFSGRQFSNSRSEMNVSTLELGDSALYLCASSPRPSSGNTIYFGEGSWLTVV.

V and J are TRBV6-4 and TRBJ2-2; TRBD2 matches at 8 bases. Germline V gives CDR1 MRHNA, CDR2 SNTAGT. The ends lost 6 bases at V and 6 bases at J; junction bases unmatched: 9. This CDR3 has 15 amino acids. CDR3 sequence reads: CASSASAGAAGELFF. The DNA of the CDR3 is TGTGCCAGCAGCGCCTCAGCGGGGGCGGCCGGGGAGCTGTTTTTT.

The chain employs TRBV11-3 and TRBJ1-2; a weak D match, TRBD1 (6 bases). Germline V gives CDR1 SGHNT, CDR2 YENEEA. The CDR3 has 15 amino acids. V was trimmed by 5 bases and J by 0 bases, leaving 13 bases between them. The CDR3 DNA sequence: TGTGCCAGCAGCCCCCGGGACAAAACTAACTATGGCTACACCTTC. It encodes CASSPRDKTNYGYTF. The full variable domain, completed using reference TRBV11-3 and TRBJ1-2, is EAGVVQSPRYKIIEKKQPVAFWCNPISGHNTLYWYLQNLGQGPELLIRYENEEAVDDSQLPKDRFSAERLKGVDSTLKIQPAELGDSAVYLCASSPRDKTNYGYTFGSGTRLTVV.

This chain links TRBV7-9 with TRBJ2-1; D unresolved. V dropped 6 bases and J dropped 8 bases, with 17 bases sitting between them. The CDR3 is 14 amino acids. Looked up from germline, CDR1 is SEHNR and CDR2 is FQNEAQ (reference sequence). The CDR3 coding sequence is TGTGCCAGCAGGTTTCTGCCGGTAGGAGATGAGCAGTTCTTC. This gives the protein CASRFLPVGDEQFF.

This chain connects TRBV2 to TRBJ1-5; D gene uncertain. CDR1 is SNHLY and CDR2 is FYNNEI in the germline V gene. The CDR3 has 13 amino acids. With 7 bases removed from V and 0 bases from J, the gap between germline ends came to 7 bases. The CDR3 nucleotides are TGTGCCAGCATGGCGGATAGCAATCAGCCCCAGCATTTT. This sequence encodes CASMADSNQPQHF.

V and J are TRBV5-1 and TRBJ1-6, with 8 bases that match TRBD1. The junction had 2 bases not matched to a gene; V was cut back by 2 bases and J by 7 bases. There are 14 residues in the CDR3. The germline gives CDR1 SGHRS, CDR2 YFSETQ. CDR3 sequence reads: CASSFGQGNSPLHF. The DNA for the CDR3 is TGCGCCAGCAGCTTTGGACAGGGCAATTCACCCCTCCACTTT.

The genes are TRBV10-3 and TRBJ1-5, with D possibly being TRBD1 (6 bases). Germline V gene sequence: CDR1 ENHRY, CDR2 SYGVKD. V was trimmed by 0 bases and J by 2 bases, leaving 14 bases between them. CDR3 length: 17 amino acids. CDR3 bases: TGTGCCATCAGTGAGTCAGGGCCAGGGGACGGCAATCAGCCCCAGCATTTT. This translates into CAISESGPGDGNQPQHF.

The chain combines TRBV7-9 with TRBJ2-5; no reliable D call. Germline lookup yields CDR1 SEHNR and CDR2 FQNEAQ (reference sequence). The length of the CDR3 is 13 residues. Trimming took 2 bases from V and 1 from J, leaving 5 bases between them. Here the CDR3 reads CASSLLSQETQYF. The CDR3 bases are TGTGCCAGCAGCTTATTGAGCCAAGAGACCCAGTACTTC.

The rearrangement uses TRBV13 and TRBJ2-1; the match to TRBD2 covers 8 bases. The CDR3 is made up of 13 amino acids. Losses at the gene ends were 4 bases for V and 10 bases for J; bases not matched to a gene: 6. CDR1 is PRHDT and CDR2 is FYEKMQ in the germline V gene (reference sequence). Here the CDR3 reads CASSSQRGREQFF. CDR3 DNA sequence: TGTGCCAGCAGCTCCCAGCGGGGGCGGGAGCAGTTCTTC.

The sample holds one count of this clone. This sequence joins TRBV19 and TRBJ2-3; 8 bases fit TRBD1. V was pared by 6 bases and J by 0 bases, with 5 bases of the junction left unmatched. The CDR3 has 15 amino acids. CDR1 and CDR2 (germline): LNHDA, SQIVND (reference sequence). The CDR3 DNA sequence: TGTGCCAGTAGGACAGGGGAACTTAGCACAGATACGCAGTATTTT. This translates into CASRTGELSTDTQYF.

The CDR3 sequence: CASSLTAGGDTEAFF. CDR3 coding DNA: TGTGCCAGCAGCTTAACGGCTGGGGGCGACACTGAAGCTTTCTTT. The chain carries TRBV7-3 and TRBJ1-1, with D perhaps matching TRBD1 (6 bases). The ends were cut back, 0 bases at V and 3 bases at J, with 11 bases in the middle. The germline V gene encodes CDR1 SGHTA and CDR2 FQGTGA. The CDR3 is made up of 15 amino acids.

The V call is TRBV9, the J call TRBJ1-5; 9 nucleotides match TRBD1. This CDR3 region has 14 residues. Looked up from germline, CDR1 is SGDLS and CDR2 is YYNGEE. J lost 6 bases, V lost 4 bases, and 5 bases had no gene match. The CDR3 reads CASSPGQGTQPQHF. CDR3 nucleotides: TGTGCCAGCAGCCCGGGACAGGGCACTCAGCCCCAGCATTTT.

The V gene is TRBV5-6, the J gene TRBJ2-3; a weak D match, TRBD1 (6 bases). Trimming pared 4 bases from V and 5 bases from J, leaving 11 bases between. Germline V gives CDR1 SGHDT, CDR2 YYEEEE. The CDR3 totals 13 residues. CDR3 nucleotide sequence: TGTGCCAGCAGCGTAAAGGGGGTAGATACGCAGTATTTT. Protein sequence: CASSVKGVDTQYF.

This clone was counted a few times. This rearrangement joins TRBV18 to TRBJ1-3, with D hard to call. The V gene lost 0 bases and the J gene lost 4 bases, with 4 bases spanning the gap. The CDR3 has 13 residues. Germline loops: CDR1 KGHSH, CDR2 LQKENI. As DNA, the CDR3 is TGTGCCAGCTCACCACCGGCAGGAAACACCATATATTTT. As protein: CASSPPAGNTIYF.

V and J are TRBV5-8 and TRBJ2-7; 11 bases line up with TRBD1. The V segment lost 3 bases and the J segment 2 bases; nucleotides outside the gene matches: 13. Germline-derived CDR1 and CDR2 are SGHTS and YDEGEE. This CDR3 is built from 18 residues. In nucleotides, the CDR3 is TGTGCCAGCAGCTGGGGGTCGGGACAGGGGGTCCCAACCTACGAGCAGTACTTC. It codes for CASSWGSGQGVPTYEQYF.

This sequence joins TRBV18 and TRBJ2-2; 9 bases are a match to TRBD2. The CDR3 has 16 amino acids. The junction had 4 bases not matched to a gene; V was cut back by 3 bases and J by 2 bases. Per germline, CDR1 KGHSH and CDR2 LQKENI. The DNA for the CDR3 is TGTGCCAGCTCACCTTGGCTAGCGGGAAACACCGGGGAGCTGTTTTTT. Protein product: CASSPWLAGNTGELFF.